The T cell receptor (beta chain) under discussion was sequenced for a study of blood T cell repertoires in COVID-19. Study as a whole: Spain, Italy and the United States supplied samples that represented acute and convalescent COVID-19. Sources were T cells, B-cell-depleted T cells, or PBMCs; the material itself was cDNA or gDNA.

This CDR3 is 15 amino acids long. Germline CDR1 and CDR2: GTSNPN and SVGIG (reference sequence). V lost 2 bases, J lost 7 bases, and 11 bases stayed unmatched. In the study's own analysis: Counts of nucleated cells, estimated from reference gene primer amplification, were obtained. The repertoire was sequenced with immunoSEQ multiplex PCR; TCRdb's copy has only in-frame clones and lacks some. V and J calls and clone size are given by that table; D and trimming were obtained from the DNA. The table records fewer than 250,000 clones, about 91% of them present only once. This TCR was recovered from a man under 40 with acute or convalescent COVID-19. Sequenced input: peripheral blood. The rearrangement joins TRBV30 to TRBJ1-5; 7 positions agree with TRBD1. CDR3 amino acids: CAWSRPTQGEQPQHF. CDR3 coding DNA: TGTGCCTGGAGTCGACCCACCCAGGGGGAACAGCCCCAGCATTTT.